This TCR beta chain was obtained from a study of T-cell reconstitution after alpha-beta-depleted transplantation in children. The CDR3 sequence is 15 residues long. CDR1 DFQATT and CDR2 SNEGSKA come from the germline V gene (reference sequence). The V gene end was trimmed by 1 base and the J gene end by 7 bases; junction bases not matched to a gene: 9. Unique molecular identifiers tagged the TCRbeta library. MiXCR, run by TCRdb on the PCR reads, gives a single entry per CDR3 protein. The profile shows around 960,000 distinct CDR3 sequences, roughly 29% of them singletons. This TCR was recovered from a boy in the first two years of life who had a stem cell transplant for SCID, so the T cells may come from the graft donor. The sequencing used PBMCs, mostly from graft donor cells, collected 360 days after TCRalphabeta/CD19-depleted stem cell transplant. V gene TRBV20-1 combines with J gene TRBJ1-4; 7 nucleotides align to TRBD1. CDR3 protein: CSARVSHRGGEKLFF. The CDR3 DNA reads as TGCAGTGCTAGAGTTTCGCACAGGGGAGGTGAAAAACTGTTTTTT.